The rows below give T cell receptor beta chains drawn from one sample of a study of spatial heterogeneity in lung cancer. A single record per CDR3 protein comes from TCRdb applying MiXCR to the 5' RACE reads. Seen here are around 24,000 distinct CDR3 sequences, 5.5% to 8% observed once, and the top ten hold roughly an eighth. The sequenced sample was PBMCs, obtained at surgery. The source is a male donor with early-stage non-small cell lung cancer. CDR3s include the opening cysteine and the closing phenylalanine or tryptophan. D genes are given only for firm matches. Each size is once, few, many or a size class.

v_call	clone_size	d_call	j_call	cdr3_aa	cdr3_nt
TRBV4-3	many	TRBD2	TRBJ2-3	CASSQLLAGATDTQYF	TGCGCCAGCAGCCAACTACTAGCGGGAGCTACAGATACGCAGTATTTT
TRBV20-1	many	.	TRBJ1-6	CSVPRGVNSPLHF	TGCAGTGTCCCCCGGGGGGTGAATTCACCCCTCCACTTT
TRBV5-1	many	TRBD1	TRBJ2-7	CASTGGYEQYF	TGCGCCAGCACAGGGGGTTACGAGCAGTACTTC
TRBV18	many	TRBD2	TRBJ2-7	CASSPQSSGSYEQYF	TGTGCCAGCTCCCCACAATCTAGCGGTTCCTACGAGCAGTACTTC
TRBV5-3	few	.	TRBJ2-5	CARSFNSGTPAAQETQYF	TGTGCCAGAAGCTTTAACTCAGGGACACCCGCGGCCCAAGAGACCCAGTACTTC
TRBV5-1	many	.	TRBJ2-1	CASKRAENYNEQFF	TGCGCCAGCAAGAGGGCGGAGAATTACAATGAGCAGTTCTTC
TRBV28	medium-sized	.	TRBJ1-1	CASTPGGLNTEAFF	TGTGCCAGCACCCCCGGGGGCCTGAACACTGAAGCTTTCTTT
TRBV5-1	many	TRBD1	TRBJ2-3	CANSRRTGETTDTQYF	TGCGCCAACAGCCGCCGGACAGGAGAAACCACAGATACGCAGTATTTT
TRBV14	many	.	TRBJ2-1	CASTKNTLGEQFF	TGTGCCAGCACCAAAAATACGTTGGGTGAGCAGTTCTTC
TRBV12-3/TRBV12-4	few	.	TRBJ2-1	CASSSTHPRFF	TGTGCCAGCAGTTCGACCCACCCCAGGTTCTTC
TRBV5-1	many	.	TRBJ2-5	CASTAGDTQETQYF	TGCGCCAGCACGGCAGGGGACACCCAAGAGACCCAGTACTTC
TRBV27	many	TRBD1	TRBJ1-3	CASSTTGAYGNTIYF	TGTGCCAGCAGTACGACAGGGGCTTACGGAAACACCATATATTTT
TRBV15	few	TRBD1	TRBJ1-4	CATSRDRGREKLFF	TGTGCCACCAGCAGGGACAGGGGACGGGAAAAACTGTTTTTT
TRBV6-1	many	TRBD1	TRBJ1-5	CASSNNRGGQPQHF	TGTGCCAGCAGTAATAACAGGGGCGGTCAGCCCCAGCATTTT
TRBV29-1	many	.	TRBJ2-7	CSVGDSLDSYEQYF	TGCAGCGTTGGAGACTCCCTAGACTCCTACGAGCAGTACTTC
TRBV5-8	many	.	TRBJ1-4	CASTLEGSTNEKLFF	TGTGCCAGCACCCTAGAGGGGTCAACTAATGAAAAACTGTTTTTT